This TCR beta chain was captured in a study of memory CD4+ T cells and cytomegalovirus serostatus. Study-level background: This sample comes from healthy Belgian adults, eight to ten CMV seropositive, roughly 22 seronegative.

Single viable CD3+CD4+CD8-CD45RO+ cells were sorted as the memory CD4+ T cells. Donors' CMV status reflects serum IgG against pp150, pp28, p38, p52. As concerns this clone: The target antigen is unknown.

Assay used: immunoSEQ multiplex PCR; TCRdb lists only in-frame clones, some missing. The sample includes about 50,000 clones, around 80% of them seen just once. Study-level points and caveats: A US-trained random forest predicted CMV serostatus with median AUC around 0.9.

Germline V CDR1 and CDR2: SGHVS, FQNEAQ. The CDR3 contains 15 residues. Between the trimmed V and J ends, which lost 3 bases and 0 bases, there was a span of 12 bases. Sequenced input: memory CD4+ T cells from blood. V is TRBV7-8 and J is TRBJ2-7, with TRBD2 as a possible D gene (5 bases). The receptor comes from an adult in good health and CMV-seronegative. CDR3 amino acids: CASSFEGSSSYEQYF. As DNA, the CDR3 is TGTGCCAGCAGCTTTGAGGGATCCTCCTCCTACGAGCAGTACTTC.